This T cell receptor (beta chain) stems from a study of blood T cells in healthy people across ages. Germline CDR1 reads LGHDT; CDR2 reads YNNKEL (reference sequence). Trimming stripped 3 bases from V and 5 bases from J, with 17 bases between. The CDR3 loop spans 15 amino acids. Note on this clonotype: Its antigen is unidentified.

A second about 6 to 11 cycle PCR used barcoded and J-beta primers. TCRdb recomputed calls from the 5' RACE reads with MiXCR, one row per CDR3 protein. The sample has 1,300,000 or so distinct CDR3 sequences, around 59% seen once. Study-wide points: A strong correlation was seen between TCR beta diversity and naive T cell percentage.

This receptor was taken from a man aged 18 to 29 in good health. The chain combines TRBV3-1 with TRBJ2-7; no reliable D call. The material sequenced was blood. The CDR3 reads CASSHAFPYWDEQYF. Written as DNA, the CDR3 is TGTGCCAGCAGCCACGCCTTCCCCTACTGGGACGAGCAGTACTTC.